This T cell receptor beta chain was identified during a study of CD8+ T cells in alopecia areata (dated by TCRdb to 2017 to 2018). General notes on the study: High-throughput TCRbeta sequencing was used to examine T cell clonal expansion in alopecia areata in both the C3H/HeJ mouse model and human patients. Scalp tissue and sorted CD4+ and CD8+ peripheral blood T cells from patchy and totalis/universalis alopecia areata patients and from healthy controls were covered by human TCRbeta sequencing. Scalp clonality was compared across normal scalp (n=4), patchy alopecia areata scalp (n=8), and alopecia totalis/universalis scalp (n=8). RNA came from the PAXgene miRNA kit for fixed scalp, the miRNeasy kit for PBMCs, and the RNeasy kit for mouse skin. TCRbeta CDR3 regions were amplified by immunoSEQ multiplex PCR using 35 Vbeta forward and 13 Jbeta reverse primers. What the authors observed across the whole study: Scalp TCR repertoire analysis is complicated because resident alphabeta T cells in normal human skin are also sequenced, whereas mouse skin is dominated by gammadelta T cells. Compared with normal scalp, lesional scalp had higher clonality and more expanded CD8+ clones, particularly in alopecia totalis/universalis, a pattern that suggests antigenic drive. Compared with mice, TCR sequences shared between patients were less clear, possibly partly because of HLA diversity across the patient population.

Worth noting for this clone: The antigen it binds to is not known. No clone much larger than this one lies a single base away; base qualities are absent.

The library was generated by the immunoSEQ multiplex PCR assay. To provide template for TCR sequencing, every sample had RNA extracted and reverse transcribed into cDNA. SuperScript III was used for first-strand cDNA synthesis, primed with a 2:1 mix of oligo-dT and random hexamers. A synthetic immune receptor repertoire was used to assess amplification bias, and residual bias was removed computationally. Regarding the original processing steps: After raw reads were preprocessed to remove errors, the CDR3 was defined following IMGT conventions as running from the conserved cysteine to phenylalanine. Clonality was computed by normalizing Shannon entropy by log2 of the number of productive unique TCRs and subtracting the result from 1. Whether scalp clones were CD4 or CD8 was inferred by matching scalp TCRbeta sequences against CD4 and CD8 repertoires sorted from blood. In its TCRdb copy, this immuneACCESS table keeps in-frame sequences only and misses some clones. Where compared with another copy, unresolved V genes explain less than half of these, and the others have no known cause. That table gives V, J and clone size, and the DNA gave D and trimming. The sample data list under 250,000 clones, and around three fifths of these were observed just once. Jointly, the top ten make up approximately 4.9% of the sample.

The CDR3 runs 14 residues from the cysteine to the phenylalanine. Here the CDR3 DNA is all that survives: 42 bases in frame from base 1. Relative to germline, V is 3 bases shorter and J is 4 bases shorter, with 12 bases between their ends. According to the germline V gene, CDR1 reads SNHLY and CDR2 reads FYNNEI. After PBMCs were isolated by density centrifugation and stained for CD3, CD4 and CD8, a FACSAria was used to sort CD4+ and CD8+ T cells. Scalp biopsies and blood samples were obtained from unaffected controls. Sequences were obtained from CD8+ T cells sorted from blood. The rearranged segments are TRBV2 and TRBJ1-1, with TRBD1 as a weak D call on 6 bases. This clonotype was obtained from a human donor in good health. The nucleotide sequence reads as follows: TGTGCCAGCAGTGACCCGCGACAGGCCACTGAAGCTTTCTTT. Its protein product is CASSDPRQATEAFF.